This T cell receptor beta chain stems from a study of T-cell memory formation after mild COVID-19 (dated by TCRdb to the early 2020s). Study-wide context: Most TCR sequence clusters were specific to one of the two donors. Longitudinal TCRalpha and TCRbeta repertoire sequencing tracked T-cell clones expanding and contracting after mild COVID-19 in two donors. Two young, previously healthy adult volunteers made up the cohort, one male and one female.

General study outcomes and caveats: Contracting CD4+ clones turned up mainly in the CM and EM memory subsets, whereas EMRA was where CD8+ clones were enriched. Whether the second-wave clones peaking on day 37 were SARS-CoV-2 specific was not confirmed. Some responding clones were detected in pre-infection memory, which suggested that pre-existing cross-reactive memory T cells had joined the SARS-CoV-2 response. Clones that contracted from day 15 to 85 showed balanced CD4/CD8 phenotypes, whereas a second wave of clones that expanded from day 15 to 37 leaned towards CD4+. Only a couple of mild cases were covered in the study, and larger cohorts including severe cases with pre-infection samples were considered necessary.

This clonotype was found many times. Its antigen is unknown. No base quality values were provided; no much bigger clone lies one nucleotide off. From the cysteine through the phenylalanine, the CDR3 covers 16 amino acids. Only the CDR3 region is kept as DNA, spanning 48 bases read in frame from base 1. The germline V end is reduced by 1 base and the J end by 1 base; junction bases left unmatched: 4. The germline V gene encodes CDR1 LGHNA and CDR2 YSLEER. Ficoll-Paque density gradient centrifugation was the method used to isolate PBMCs. TCRdb names Illumina NovaSeq 6000 as the instrument used. TCRalpha and TCRbeta cDNA libraries were built by 5'RACE with constant-segment primers, adding sample barcodes and unique molecular identifiers. RNA was extracted from every sample with Trizol reagent. Amplification of the libraries took two PCR steps, and the second step added a second sample barcode plus Illumina TruSeq adapters. Libraries were sequenced on an Illumina NovaSeq with 2 x 150 bp paired-end reads. The paper's data handling went like this. With migec v1.2.7, reads were demultiplexed and then collapsed into UMI-guided consensus sequences. With mixcr v2.1.11, UMI consensuses were aligned to TRA and TRB V and J templates and assembled into clonotypes. A clonotype was counted as expanded or contracted only when both edgeR and NoisET called the clonotype significant, with the noise models trained on biological replicates. edgeR calls used a false discovery rate-adjusted p below 0.01 and a log2 fold-change threshold of 1. PCA with hierarchical clustering of max-normalized trajectories of the 1000 most abundant clonotypes was used as exploratory dynamics analysis. Separately sequenced CD4+ and CD8+ repertoires were used to assign a CD4 or CD8 phenotype to each responding clone. TCRdb ran its own pipeline on the public reads, namely fastp trimming at Q25 and MiXCR clone calling, and kept in-frame beta chains. Under each unique CDR3 protein, matching rows form one entry showing the most common genes and DNA. The V and J calls follow TCRdb's processing rather than the paper's. The sample table contains about 360,000 distinct CDR3 sequences; only one count was recorded for around 14% of them. The ten biggest clones cover around a fifth of the sample.

The sequenced sample consisted of PBMCs or a T cell subset sorted from them (not recorded which). The sequence joins TRBV4-3 to TRBJ2-3, with 8 middle bases fitting TRBD2. This receptor was obtained from a man younger than 35 who had mild COVID-19 (a few samples of this study predate the infection). The sample titles of this study are shuffled in the database, so cell type and time point are left out; the donor was told from shared clones. The bases are TGCGCCAGCAGCCAAGGGACGGGGGGGCGCACAGATACGCAGTATTTT. Translated, this gives CASSQGTGGRTDTQYF.